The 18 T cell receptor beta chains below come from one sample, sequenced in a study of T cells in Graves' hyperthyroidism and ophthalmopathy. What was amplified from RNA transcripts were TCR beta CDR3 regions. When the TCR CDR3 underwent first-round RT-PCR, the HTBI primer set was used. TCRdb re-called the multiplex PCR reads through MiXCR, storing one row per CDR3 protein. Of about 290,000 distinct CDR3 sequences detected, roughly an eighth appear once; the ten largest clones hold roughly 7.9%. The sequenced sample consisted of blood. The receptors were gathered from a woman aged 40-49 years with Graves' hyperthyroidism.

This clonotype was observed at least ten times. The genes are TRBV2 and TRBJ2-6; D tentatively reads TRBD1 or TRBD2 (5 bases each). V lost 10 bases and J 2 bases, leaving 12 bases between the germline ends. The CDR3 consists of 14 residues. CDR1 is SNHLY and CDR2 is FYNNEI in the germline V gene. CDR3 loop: CATQGVAGANVLTF. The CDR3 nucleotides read TGTGCCACGCAGGGAGTGGCTGGGGCCAACGTCCTGACTTTC.

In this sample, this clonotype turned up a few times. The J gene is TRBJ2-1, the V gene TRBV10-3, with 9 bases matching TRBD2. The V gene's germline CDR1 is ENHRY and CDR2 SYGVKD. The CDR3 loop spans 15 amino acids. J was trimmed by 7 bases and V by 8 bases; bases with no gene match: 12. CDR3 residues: CAIGADSGRGNEQFF. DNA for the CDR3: TGTGCCATCGGAGCGGATAGCGGGAGAGGGAATGAGCAGTTCTTC.

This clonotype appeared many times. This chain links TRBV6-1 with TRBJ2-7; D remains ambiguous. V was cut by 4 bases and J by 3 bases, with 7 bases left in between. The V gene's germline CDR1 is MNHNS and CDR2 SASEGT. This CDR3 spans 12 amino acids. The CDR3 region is CASSGGSYEQYF. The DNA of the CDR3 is TGTGCCAGCAGTGGAGGTAGCTACGAGCAGTACTTC.

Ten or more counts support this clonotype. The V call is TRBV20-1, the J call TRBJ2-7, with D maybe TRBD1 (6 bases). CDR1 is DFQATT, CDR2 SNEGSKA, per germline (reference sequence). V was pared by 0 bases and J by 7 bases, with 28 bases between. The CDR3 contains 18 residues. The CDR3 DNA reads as TGCAGTGCTAGAGATCCCCCTCATCCCCAGACAGGCCCAATGGAGCAGTACTTC. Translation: CSARDPPHPQTGPMEQYF.

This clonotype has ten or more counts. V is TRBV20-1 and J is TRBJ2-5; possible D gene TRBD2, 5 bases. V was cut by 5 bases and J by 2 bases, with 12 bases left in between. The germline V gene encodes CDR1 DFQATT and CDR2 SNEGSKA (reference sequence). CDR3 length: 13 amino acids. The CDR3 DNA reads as TGCAGTGCTTCTGAGCGGTCACAAGAGACCCAGTACTTC. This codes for CSASERSQETQYF.

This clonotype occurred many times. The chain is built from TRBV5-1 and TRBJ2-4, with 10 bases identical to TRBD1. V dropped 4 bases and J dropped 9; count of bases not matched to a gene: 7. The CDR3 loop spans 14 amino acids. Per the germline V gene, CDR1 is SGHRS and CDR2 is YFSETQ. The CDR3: CASSLDRGLGIQYF. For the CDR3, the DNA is TGCGCCAGCAGCCTAGACAGGGGGCTTGGCATTCAGTACTTC. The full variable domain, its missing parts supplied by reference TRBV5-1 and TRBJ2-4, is KAGVTQTPRYLIKTRGQQVTLSCSPISGHRSVSWYQQTPGQGLQFLFEYFSETQRNKGNFPGRFSGRQFSNSRSEMNVSTLELGDSALYLCASSLDRGLGIQYFGAGTRLSVL.

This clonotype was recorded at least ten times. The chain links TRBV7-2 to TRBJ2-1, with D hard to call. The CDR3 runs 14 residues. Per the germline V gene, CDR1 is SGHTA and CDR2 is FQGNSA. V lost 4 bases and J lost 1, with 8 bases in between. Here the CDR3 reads CASSYSTSYNEQFF. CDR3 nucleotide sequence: TGTGCCAGCAGCTACTCAACGTCCTACAATGAGCAGTTCTTC. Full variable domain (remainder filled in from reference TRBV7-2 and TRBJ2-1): GAGVSQSPSNKVTEKGKDVELRCDPISGHTALYWYRQSLGQGLEFLIYFQGNSAPDKSGLPSDRFSAERTGGSVSTLTIQRTQQEDSAVYLCASSYSTSYNEQFFGPGTRLTVL.

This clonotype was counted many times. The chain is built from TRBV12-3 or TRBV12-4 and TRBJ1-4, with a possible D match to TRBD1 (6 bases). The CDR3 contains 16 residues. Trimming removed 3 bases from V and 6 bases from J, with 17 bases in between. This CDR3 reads CASSFSYRVGDEKLFF. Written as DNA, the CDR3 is TGTGCCAGCAGTTTCTCCTACAGGGTTGGTGATGAAAAACTGTTTTTT.

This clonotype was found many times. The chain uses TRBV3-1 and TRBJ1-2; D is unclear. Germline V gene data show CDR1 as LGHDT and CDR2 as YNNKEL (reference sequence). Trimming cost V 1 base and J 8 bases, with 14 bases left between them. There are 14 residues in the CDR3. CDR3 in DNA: TGTGCCAGCAGCCAAGTGAACAGCTTCGGGGGCTACACCTTC. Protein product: CASSQVNSFGGYTF.

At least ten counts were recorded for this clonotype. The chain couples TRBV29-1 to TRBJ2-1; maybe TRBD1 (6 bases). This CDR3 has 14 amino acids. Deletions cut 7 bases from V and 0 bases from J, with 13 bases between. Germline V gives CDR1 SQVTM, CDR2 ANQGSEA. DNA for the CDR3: TGCAGCGCTGAGGGACACTTCTCCTACAATGAGCAGTTCTTC. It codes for CSAEGHFSYNEQFF.

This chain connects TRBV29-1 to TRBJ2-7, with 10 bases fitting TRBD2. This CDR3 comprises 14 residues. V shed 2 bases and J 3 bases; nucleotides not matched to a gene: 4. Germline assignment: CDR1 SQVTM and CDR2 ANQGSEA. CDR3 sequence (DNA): TGCAGCGTTGAACGGCTAGCGGGGGTCTACGAGCAGTACTTC. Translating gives CSVERLAGVYEQYF.

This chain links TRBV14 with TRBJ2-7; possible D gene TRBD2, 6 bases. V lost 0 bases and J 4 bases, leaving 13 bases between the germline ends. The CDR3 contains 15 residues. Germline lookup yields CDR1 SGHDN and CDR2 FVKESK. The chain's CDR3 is CASSQERRAGYEQYF. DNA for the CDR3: TGTGCCAGCAGCCAAGAGCGGAGGGCGGGATACGAGCAGTACTTC.

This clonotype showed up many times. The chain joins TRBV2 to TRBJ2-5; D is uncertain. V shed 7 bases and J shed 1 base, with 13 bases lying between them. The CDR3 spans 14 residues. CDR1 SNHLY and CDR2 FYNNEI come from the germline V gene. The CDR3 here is CASNLYWIQETQYF. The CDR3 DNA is TGTGCCAGCAACCTCTACTGGATCCAAGAGACCCAGTACTTC.

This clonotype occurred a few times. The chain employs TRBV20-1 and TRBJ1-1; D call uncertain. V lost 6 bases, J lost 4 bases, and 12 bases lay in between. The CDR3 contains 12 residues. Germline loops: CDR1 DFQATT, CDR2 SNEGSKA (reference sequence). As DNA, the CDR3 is TGCAGTGCCAGACCTCTGAGCACTGAAGCTTTCTTT. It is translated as CSARPLSTEAFF.

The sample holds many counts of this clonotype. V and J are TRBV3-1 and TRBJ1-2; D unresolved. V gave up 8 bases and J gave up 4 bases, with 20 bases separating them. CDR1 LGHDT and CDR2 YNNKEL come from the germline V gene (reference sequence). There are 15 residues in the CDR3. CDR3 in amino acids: CASGPTPGGIYGYTF. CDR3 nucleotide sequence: TGTGCCAGCGGGCCGACGCCAGGCGGCATCTATGGCTACACCTTC. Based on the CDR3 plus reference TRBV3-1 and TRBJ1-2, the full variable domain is DTAVSQTPKYLVTQMGNDKSIKCEQNLGHDTMYWYKQDSKKFLKIMFSYNNKELIINETVPNRFSPKSPDKAHLNLHINSLELGDSAVYFCASGPTPGGIYGYTFGSGTRLTVV.

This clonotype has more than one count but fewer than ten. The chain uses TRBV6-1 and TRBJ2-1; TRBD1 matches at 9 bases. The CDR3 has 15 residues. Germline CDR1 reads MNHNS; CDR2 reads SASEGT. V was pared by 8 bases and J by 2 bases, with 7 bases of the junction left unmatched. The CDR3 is CASFLGTGPYNEQFF. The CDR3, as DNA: TGTGCCAGCTTTTTGGGGACAGGGCCCTACAATGAGCAGTTCTTC.

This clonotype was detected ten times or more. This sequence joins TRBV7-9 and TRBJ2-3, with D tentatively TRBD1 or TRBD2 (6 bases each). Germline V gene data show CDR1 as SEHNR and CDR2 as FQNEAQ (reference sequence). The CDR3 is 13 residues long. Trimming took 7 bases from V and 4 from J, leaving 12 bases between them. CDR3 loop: CASTSGGADTQYF. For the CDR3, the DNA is TGTGCCAGCACCTCCGGGGGCGCAGATACGCAGTATTTT. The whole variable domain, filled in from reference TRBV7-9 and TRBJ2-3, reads DTGVSQNPRHKITKRGQNVTFRCDPISEHNRLYWYRQTLGQGPEFLTYFQNEAQLEKSRLLSDRFSAERPKGSFSTLEIQRTEQGDSAMYLCASTSGGADTQYFGPGTRLTVL.

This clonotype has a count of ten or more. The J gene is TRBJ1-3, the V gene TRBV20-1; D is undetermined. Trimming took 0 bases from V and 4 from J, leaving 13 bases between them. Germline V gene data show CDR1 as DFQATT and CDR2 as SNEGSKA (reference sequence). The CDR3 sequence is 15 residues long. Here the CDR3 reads CSARDRTDEGNTIYF. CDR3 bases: TGCAGTGCTAGAGATCGGACCGATGAAGGAAACACCATATATTTT.